The subject of this entry is one T cell receptor beta chain. This sample stems from a study of blood T cell repertoires in COVID-19. On the study more broadly: COVID-19 samples, acute and convalescent, were from the United States, Italy and Spain.

The J segment lost 5 bases and the V segment lost 5 bases, leaving 9 bases of the junction unmatched. This CDR3 region has 16 residues. CDR1 is PRHDT, CDR2 FYEKMQ, per germline (reference sequence). Here immunoSEQ multiplex PCR was the method, and the copy in TCRdb shows in-frame clones only, minus some. The sample shows some 58,000 clones, 86% of them seen only once. The TCR sequence derives from a man aged 40-50 years with acute or convalescent COVID-19. V is TRBV13 and J is TRBJ1-6, with 7 positions matching TRBD1. The sequencing sample was made of peripheral blood. CDR3: CASSRSKGADNSPLHF. In nucleotides, the CDR3 is TGTGCCAGCAGCCGTTCGAAGGGGGCGGATAATTCACCCCTCCACTTT.